This TCR beta chain was found in a study of blood T cell repertoires in COVID-19. TCRdb's copy holds only in-frame clones and misses some; the assay was immunoSEQ multiplex PCR. The sample has 290,000 or so clones; roughly 80% are singletons. The CDR3 sequence is 14 residues long. After removal of 5 bases from V and 5 bases from J, the junction contained 7 bases not matched to a gene. Germline V CDR1 and CDR2: MNHEY, SVGAGI. It was within 2 weeks before study entry that exposed participants met a COVID-19 case. Sequenced sample: PBMCs or T cells enriched from blood (not recorded which). This sequence joins TRBV6-5 and TRBJ1-2, with 8 bases fitting TRBD1. This TCR was recovered from a man in his forties who had been exposed to COVID-19. CDR3: CASSPTGTGYGYTF. CDR3 coding DNA: TGTGCCAGCAGTCCCACCGGGACAGGATATGGCTACACCTTC.